This T cell receptor (beta chain) came from a study of response to subunit inactivated influenza vaccine. Study-wide points: Authors suggested few new T cells are recruited by each seasonal influenza vaccination.

About this clonotype: The antigen remains undetermined. One end of the junction does not line up with germline, which may come from a read error.

MiXCR, run by TCRdb on the RT-PCR reads, gives a single entry per CDR3 protein. The sample lists more than 400,000 distinct CDR3 sequences; 9.5% to 12% were seen once. The CDR3 sequence is 14 residues long. From germline, CDR1 is SGHVS and CDR2 FQNEAQ. The sequenced sample was PBMCs from blood, obtained more than 35 days after vaccination. The TCR originated in a man in his fifties who received an inactivated influenza vaccine. The chain is built from TRBV7-8 and TRBJ2-1; tentative D call: TRBD2 (6 bases). The CDR3 region is CASILVGGVNEQFF. For the CDR3, the DNA is TGTGCCAGCATCTTAGTGGGGGGAGTCAATGAGCAGTTCTTC.